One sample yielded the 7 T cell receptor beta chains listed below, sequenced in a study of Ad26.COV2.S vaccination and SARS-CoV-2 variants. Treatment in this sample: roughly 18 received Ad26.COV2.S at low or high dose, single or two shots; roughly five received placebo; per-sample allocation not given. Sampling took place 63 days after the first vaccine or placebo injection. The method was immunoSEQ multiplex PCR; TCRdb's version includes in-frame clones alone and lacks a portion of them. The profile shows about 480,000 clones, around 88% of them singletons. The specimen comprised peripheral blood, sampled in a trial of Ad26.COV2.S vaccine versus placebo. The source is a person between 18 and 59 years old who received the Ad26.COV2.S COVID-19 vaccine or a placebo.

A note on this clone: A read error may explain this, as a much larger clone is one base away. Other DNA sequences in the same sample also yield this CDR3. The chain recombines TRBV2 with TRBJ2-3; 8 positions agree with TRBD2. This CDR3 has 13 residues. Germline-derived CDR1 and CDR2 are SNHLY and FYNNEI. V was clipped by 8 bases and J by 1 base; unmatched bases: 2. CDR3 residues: CASGLAGTDTQYF. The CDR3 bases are TGTGCCAGCGGACTAGCAGGCACAGATACGCAGTATTTT.

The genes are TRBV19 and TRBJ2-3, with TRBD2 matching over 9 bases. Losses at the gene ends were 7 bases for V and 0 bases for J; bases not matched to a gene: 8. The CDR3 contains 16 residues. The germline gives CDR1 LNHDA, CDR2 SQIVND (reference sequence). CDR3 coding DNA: TGTGCCAGTAAGTGGGAGACTAGCGGTAGCACAGATACGCAGTATTTT. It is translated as CASKWETSGSTDTQYF.

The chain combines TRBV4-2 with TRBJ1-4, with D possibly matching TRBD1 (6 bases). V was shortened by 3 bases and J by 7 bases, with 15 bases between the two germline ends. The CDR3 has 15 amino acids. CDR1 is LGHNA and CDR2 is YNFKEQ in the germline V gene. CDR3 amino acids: CASSQITGSLEKLFF. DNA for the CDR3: TGTGCCAGCAGCCAGATAACAGGGAGTCTTGAAAAACTGTTTTTT.

The CDR3 DNA reads TGTGCCAGTAGTATTCCTGCCGGTAGCTCCTACAATGAGCAGTTCTTC. It yields the protein CASSIPAGSSYNEQFF. The chain has TRBV19 and TRBJ2-1; D uncertain. V was clipped by 3 bases and J by 0 bases, with 12 bases between them. Germline V gene lookup returns CDR1 LNHDA and CDR2 SQIVND (reference sequence). The CDR3 length is 16 residues. The full variable domain, rest sourced from reference TRBV19 and TRBJ2-1, is DGGITQSPKYLFRKEGQNVTLSCEQNLNHDAMYWYRQDPGQGLRLIYYSQIVNDFQKGDIAEGYSVSREKKESFPLTVTSAQKNPTAFYLCASSIPAGSSYNEQFFGPGTRLTVL.

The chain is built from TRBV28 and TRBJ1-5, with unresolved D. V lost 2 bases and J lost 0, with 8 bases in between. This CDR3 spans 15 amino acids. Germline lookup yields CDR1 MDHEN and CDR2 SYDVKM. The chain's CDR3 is CASSLIGSSNQPQHF. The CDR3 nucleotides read TGTGCCAGCAGTTTAATCGGAAGTAGCAATCAGCCCCAGCATTTT.

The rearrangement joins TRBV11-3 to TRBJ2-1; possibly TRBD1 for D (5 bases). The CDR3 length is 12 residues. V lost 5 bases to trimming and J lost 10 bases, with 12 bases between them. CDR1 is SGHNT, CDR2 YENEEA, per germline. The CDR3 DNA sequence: TGTGCCAGCAGCCACCTCCAGGGCGAGCAGTTCTTC. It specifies CASSHLQGEQFF.

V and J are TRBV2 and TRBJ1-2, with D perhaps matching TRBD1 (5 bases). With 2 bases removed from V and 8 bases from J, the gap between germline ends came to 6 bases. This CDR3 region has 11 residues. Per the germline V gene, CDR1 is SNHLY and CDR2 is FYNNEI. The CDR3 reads CASSERGGYTF. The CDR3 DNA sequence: TGTGCCAGCAGTGAAAGGGGAGGCTACACCTTC.